The clone carrying this TCR beta chain was seen only once. Given a much more abundant clone one base away, this may be a read error. By flow cytometry, patients selected for sequencing had shown an expansion of CD8+CD57+ cells. This specimen comes from a study of CD8+CD57+ T cells in acquired aplastic anemia. About the study: Sorted cells (CD4+ and CD8+) yielded DNA amounts that averaged approximately 3.1 ug.

Profiling of TCR beta VDJ combinations and CDR3 sequences used genomic DNA as template. MiXCR, applied by TCRdb to the reads, yields one record per CDR3 protein. The data show around 170,000 distinct CDR3 sequences, less than 60% seen once. Material: sorted CD4+, CD8+, or CD8+CD57+ T cells (not recorded which) from PBMCs. This clonotype was obtained from a human donor with aplastic anemia.

Written as DNA, the CDR3 is TGTGCCAGCAGTTTCCGCGGGACGGATGAAACCGGGGAGCTGTTTTTT. Translating gives CASSFRGTDETGELFF. The rearrangement uses TRBV12-3 or TRBV12-4 and TRBJ2-2; the D gene is possibly TRBD2 (6 bases). This CDR3 is built from 16 residues. Trimming left V 3 bases short and J 5 bases short, with 16 bases between.